This TCR beta chain was obtained from a study of T cells expressing NK-cell markers. Study details: The authors derived TCR beta repertoires from sorted CD3+CD56+NKG2C+, CD3+CD56+NKG2C- and CD3+CD56-NKG2C+ T cells. Findings and caveats of the study: Roughly six of the donors carried dominant NKG2C+ clonotypes that took up roughly 1.0-7.5% of their CD8+ T cells.

The cDNA for TCR beta came from 5'RACE template switching with UMIs. TCRdb reanalyzed the 5' RACE reads, giving one entry per CDR3 protein sequence and no DNA. The sample totals about 260,000 distinct CDR3 sequences. Of note for this clonotype: What it binds is unknown.

The clonotype comes from a man between 18 and 35 years old in good health. The sequencing sample was made of blood T cells: a sorted CD56 or NKG2C T cell subset, CD4+ or CD8+ T cells, or bulk PBMC T cells (not recorded which).

The CDR3 region is CASSKDGPGPQHF. This chain connects TRBV21-1 to TRBJ1-5. TRBV21-1 is labeled a pseudogene. The CDR3 is made up of 13 amino acids.